The 13 T cell receptor beta chains reported below all come from one sample, sequenced in a study of T cell responses to AZD1222 COVID-19 vaccine. Sequenced by immunoSEQ multiplex PCR; TCRdb stores in-frame clones only, minus some. The table shows some 190,000 clones, with about 95% occurring only once. The sample in question was peripheral blood, obtained 28 days after the second dose of the MenACWY control vaccine. These receptor sequences come from an adult who received the MenACWY meningococcal vaccine as a control.

The chain employs TRBV3-1 (or the pseudogene TRBV3-2) and TRBJ2-3; possibly TRBD2 for D (6 bases). Trimming removed 7 bases at V and 5 bases at J, with 16 bases between. The germline V gene has CDR1 LGHDT and CDR2 YNNKEL (reference sequence). This CDR3 region has 14 residues. CDR3 nucleotide sequence: TGTGCCAGCACCCCGAGACTAGGGGTAGATACGCAGTATTTT. It translates to CASTPRLGVDTQYF.

V usage is TRBV19 and J usage is TRBJ2-2; D not certain. Germline V gene lookup returns CDR1 LNHDA and CDR2 SQIVND (reference sequence). V was shortened by 8 bases and J by 3 bases, with 10 bases between the two germline ends. This CDR3 has 13 residues. The CDR3 DNA reads as TGTGCCAGTTCCGCTGAGTACACCGGGGAGCTGTTTTTT. It translates to CASSAEYTGELFF.

The chain uses TRBV18 and TRBJ2-7; 7 nucleotides line up with TRBD1. Per germline, CDR1 KGHSH and CDR2 LQKENI. Unmatched junction bases numbered 7, after V lost 7 bases and J lost 4 bases. The CDR3 is made up of 13 amino acids. The CDR3 here is CASLQGQGYEQYF. In nucleotides, the CDR3 is TGTGCCAGCTTACAGGGGCAGGGGTACGAGCAGTACTTC.

The V and J genes are TRBV6-6 and TRBJ2-5; a possible D gene is TRBD1 (6 bases). In germline, CDR1 is MNHNY, CDR2 SVGAGI (reference sequence). Deletions cut 0 bases from V and 0 bases from J, with 11 bases between. CDR3 length: 16 amino acids. CDR3 nucleotide sequence: TGTGCCAGCAGTTACTCGACTACAGGGAACCAAGAGACCCAGTACTTC. Protein sequence: CASSYSTTGNQETQYF.

This rearrangement joins TRBV6-5 to TRBJ2-7; 7 positions match TRBD1. The length of the CDR3 is 13 residues. CDR1 is MNHEY and CDR2 is SVGAGI in the germline V gene. The ends lost 6 bases at V and 6 bases at J; junction bases unmatched: 8. CDR3 nucleotides: TGTGCCAGCAGACGACAGGGAAAAAGCGAGCAGTACTTC. Its protein product is CASRRQGKSEQYF.

This clone occurred a few times. V gene TRBV6-5 combines with J gene TRBJ1-4; possible D gene TRBD1, 6 bases. CDR3 size: 15 residues. Germline loops: CDR1 MNHEY, CDR2 SVGAGI. V was shortened by 2 bases and J by 11 bases, with 18 bases between the two germline ends. CDR3 nucleotides: TGTGCCAGCAGTTACGGATCCGGGACAATGGGGAAACTGTTTTTT. Protein: CASSYGSGTMGKLFF.

The gene calls are TRBV28 and TRBJ1-1, with a tentative D call TRBD1 (5 bases). Germline CDR1 is MDHEN and CDR2 is SYDVKM. V was cut by 6 bases and J by 5 bases, with 19 bases left in between. The CDR3 is made up of 15 amino acids. CDR3 DNA: TGTGCCAGCAGCCCCTTGAAGGGGCGGAGGACTGAAGCTTTCTTT. This gives the protein CASSPLKGRRTEAFF.

The CDR3 loop is CASSPTDNQPQHF. CDR3 nucleotides: TGTGCCAGCAGTCCGACAGATAATCAGCCCCAGCATTTT. The J gene is TRBJ1-5, the V gene TRBV6-2 or TRBV6-3; possibly TRBD1 for D (5 bases). The CDR3 loop spans 13 amino acids. The germline V and J ends were trimmed by 5 bases and 4 bases, with 9 bases remaining between them. CDR1 and CDR2 from the germline V gene are MNHEY and SVGEGT.

This chain uses TRBV3-1 (or the pseudogene TRBV3-2) with TRBJ2-1; D gene ambiguous. Trimming stripped 5 bases from V and 0 bases from J, with 11 bases between. From germline, CDR1 is LGHDT and CDR2 YNNKEL (reference sequence). The length of the CDR3 is 15 residues. The CDR3, as DNA: TGTGCCAGCAGCTCCGGACCCGTCTCCTACAATGAGCAGTTCTTC. Translating gives CASSSGPVSYNEQFF.

This sequence joins TRBV19 and TRBJ1-1, with D possibly being TRBD1 (5 bases). The CDR3 is made up of 15 amino acids. Looked up from germline, CDR1 is LNHDA and CDR2 is SQIVND (reference sequence). Trimming stripped 10 bases from V and 3 bases from J, with 21 bases between. This chain's CDR3 is CANPGSTRGDTEAFF. CDR3 DNA sequence: TGTGCCAACCCGGGCAGTACAAGAGGGGACACTGAAGCTTTCTTT.

In regard to this clone: The junction differs from germline at one of its ends, possibly a read error. The chain has TRBV7-7 and TRBJ2-2; D is unclear. The CDR3 has 14 amino acids. Germline CDR1 reads SSHAT; CDR2 reads FNYEAQ (reference sequence). DNA of the CDR3: TGTGCTAGCAGCCCCAAGGCCACTTCGGGGGAGCTGTTTTTT. Translation gives CASSPKATSGELFF.

J is TRBJ2-1 and V is TRBV10-1; 13 bases line up with TRBD2. CDR1 is WNHNN, CDR2 SYGVQD, per germline (reference sequence). This CDR3 has 19 amino acids. The ends lost 6 bases at V and 0 bases at J; junction bases unmatched: 11. CDR3: CASSQEGLAGVSSYNEQFF. DNA for the CDR3: TGCGCCAGCAGCCAAGAAGGACTAGCGGGAGTGAGCTCCTACAATGAGCAGTTCTTC.

The rearrangement uses TRBV13 and TRBJ2-3; weak D call: TRBD2 (6 bases). Germline assignment: CDR1 PRHDT and CDR2 FYEKMQ (reference sequence). There are 15 residues in the CDR3. V lost 4 bases to trimming and J lost 2 bases, with 13 bases between them. CDR3 nucleotide sequence: TGTGCCAGCAGCTCTAAGGAGGGCCACACAGATACGCAGTATTTT. Protein product: CASSSKEGHTDTQYF.